This T cell receptor (beta chain) was obtained from a study of blood T cell repertoires in COVID-19. Trimming took 6 bases from V and 4 from J, leaving 14 bases between them. The germline V gene has CDR1 MNHEY and CDR2 SVGAGI. The CDR3 is 14 residues long. Some clones are missing from TCRdb's copy, which holds only in-frame ones; the method was immunoSEQ multiplex PCR. Of 200,000 to 300,000 clones in the sample, approximately 86% are singletons; the top ten hold over 4%. The sample consisted of peripheral blood. The receptor was derived from a woman aged 60 to 75 with COVID-19, enrolled during active disease. The rearrangement joins TRBV6-5 to TRBJ2-3; D is possibly TRBD1 (6 bases). In DNA, the CDR3 is TGTGCCAGCAGCCTACAGGCAGGGGCAGATACGCAGTATTTT. Translated: CASSLQAGADTQYF.